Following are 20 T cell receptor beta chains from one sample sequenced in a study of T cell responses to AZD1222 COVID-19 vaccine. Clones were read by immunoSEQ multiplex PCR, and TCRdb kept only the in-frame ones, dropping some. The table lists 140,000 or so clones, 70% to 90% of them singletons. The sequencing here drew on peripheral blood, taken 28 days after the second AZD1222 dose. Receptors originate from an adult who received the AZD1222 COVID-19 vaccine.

The CDR3 spells CSVERGSGTGDSGYTF. CDR3 in DNA: TGCAGCGTCGAAAGGGGGTCGGGGACAGGGGACAGTGGCTACACCTTC. J is TRBJ1-2 and V is TRBV29-1; 10 positions agree with TRBD1. The V gene end was trimmed by 6 bases and the J gene end by 7 bases; junction bases not matched to a gene: 17. CDR1 and CDR2 (germline): SQVTM, ANQGSEA. The CDR3 has 16 amino acids.

In DNA form, the CDR3 reads TGCGCCAGCAGCTTGGAGGGCAGGGGCTATGGCTACACCTTC. Translating it yields CASSLEGRGYGYTF. V usage is TRBV5-1 and J usage is TRBJ1-2; TRBD1 is a possible D gene (6 bases). V was trimmed by 0 bases and J by 4 bases, leaving 10 bases between them. Germline CDR1 SGHRS, CDR2 YFSETQ. This CDR3 comprises 14 residues.

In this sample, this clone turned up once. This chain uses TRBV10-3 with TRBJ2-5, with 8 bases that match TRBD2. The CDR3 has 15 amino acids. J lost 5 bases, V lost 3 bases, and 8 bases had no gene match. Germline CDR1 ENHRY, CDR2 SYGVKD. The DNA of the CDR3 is TGTGCCATCAGTGAATCGGGACTAGACAGGGAGACCCAGTACTTC. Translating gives CAISESGLDRETQYF.

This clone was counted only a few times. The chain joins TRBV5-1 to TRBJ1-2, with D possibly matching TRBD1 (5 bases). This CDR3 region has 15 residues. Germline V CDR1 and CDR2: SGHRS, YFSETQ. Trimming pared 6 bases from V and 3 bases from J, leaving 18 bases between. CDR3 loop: CASTRGQGRDYGYTF. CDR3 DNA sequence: TGCGCCAGCACGCGTGGGCAGGGTAGGGACTATGGCTACACCTTC.

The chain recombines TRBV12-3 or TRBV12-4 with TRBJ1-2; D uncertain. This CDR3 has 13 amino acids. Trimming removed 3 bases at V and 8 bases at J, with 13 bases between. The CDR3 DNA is TGTGCCAGCAGTTTCTCACTTTCAGACGGCTACACCTTC. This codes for CASSFSLSDGYTF.

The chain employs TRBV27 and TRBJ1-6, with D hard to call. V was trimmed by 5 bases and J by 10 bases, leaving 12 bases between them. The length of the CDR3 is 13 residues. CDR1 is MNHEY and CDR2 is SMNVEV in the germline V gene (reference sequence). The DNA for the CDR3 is TGTGCCAGCAGTCTCGAGGGCGTCTCACCCCTCCACTTT. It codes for CASSLEGVSPLHF.

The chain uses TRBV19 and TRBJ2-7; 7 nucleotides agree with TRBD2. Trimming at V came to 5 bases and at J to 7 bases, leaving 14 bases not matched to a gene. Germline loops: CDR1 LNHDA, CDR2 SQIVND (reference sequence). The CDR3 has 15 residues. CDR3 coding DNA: TGTGCCAGTAGTCTCGGCGGGACTACCCTCGGGGAGCAGTACTTC. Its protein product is CASSLGGTTLGEQYF.

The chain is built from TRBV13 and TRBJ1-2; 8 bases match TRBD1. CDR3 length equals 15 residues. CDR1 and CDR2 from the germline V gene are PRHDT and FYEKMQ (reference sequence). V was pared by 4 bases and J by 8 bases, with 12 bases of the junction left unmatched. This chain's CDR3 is CASSSPSDRERGYTF. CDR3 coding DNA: TGTGCCAGCAGCTCCCCTTCGGACAGGGAGCGCGGCTACACCTTC.

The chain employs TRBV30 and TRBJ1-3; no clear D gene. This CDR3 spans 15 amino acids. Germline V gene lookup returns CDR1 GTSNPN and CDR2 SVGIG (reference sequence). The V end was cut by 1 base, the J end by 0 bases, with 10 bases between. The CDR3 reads CAWSDRTDSGNTIYF. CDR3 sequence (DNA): TGTGCCTGGAGTGACCGGACCGACTCTGGAAACACCATATATTTT.

The CDR3 is CASIEKFGRVNTEAFF. The CDR3 DNA reads TGTGCCAGTATCGAAAAGTTTGGCAGGGTGAACACTGAAGCTTTCTTT. The chain carries TRBV19 and TRBJ1-1, with TRBD1 as a possible D gene (5 bases). V was pared by 7 bases and J by 0 bases, with 18 bases between. Germline CDR1 LNHDA, CDR2 SQIVND (reference sequence). The CDR3 runs 16 residues.

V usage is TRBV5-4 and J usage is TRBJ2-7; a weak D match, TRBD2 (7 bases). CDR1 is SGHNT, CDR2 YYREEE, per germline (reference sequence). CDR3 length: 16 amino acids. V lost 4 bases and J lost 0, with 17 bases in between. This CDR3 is CASSPGLGGTSYEQYF. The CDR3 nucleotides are TGTGCCAGCAGCCCTGGACTAGGGGGGACCTCCTACGAGCAGTACTTC.

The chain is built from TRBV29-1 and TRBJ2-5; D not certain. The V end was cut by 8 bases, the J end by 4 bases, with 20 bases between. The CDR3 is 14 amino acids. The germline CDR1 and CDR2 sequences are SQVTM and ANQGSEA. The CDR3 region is CSLCFSGCPETQYF. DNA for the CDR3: TGCAGCCTTTGCTTCTCCGGCTGTCCAGAGACCCAGTACTTC.

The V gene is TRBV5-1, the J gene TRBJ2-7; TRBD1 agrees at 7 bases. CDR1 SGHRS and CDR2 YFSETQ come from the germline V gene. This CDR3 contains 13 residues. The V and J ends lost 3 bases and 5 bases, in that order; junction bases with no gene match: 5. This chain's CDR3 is CASSSTGLNEQYF. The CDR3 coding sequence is TGCGCCAGCAGCTCGACAGGGCTGAACGAGCAGTACTTC.

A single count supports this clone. Written as DNA, the CDR3 is TGTGCCAGCTCACCAGTAGGGGTTAAAGAAAAACTGTTTTTT. It codes for CASSPVGVKEKLFF. V gene TRBV18 combines with J gene TRBJ1-4, with D possibly matching TRBD1 (5 bases). The germline CDR1 and CDR2 sequences are KGHSH and LQKENI. This CDR3 region has 14 residues. The germline V and J ends were trimmed by 2 bases and 8 bases, with 12 bases remaining between them.

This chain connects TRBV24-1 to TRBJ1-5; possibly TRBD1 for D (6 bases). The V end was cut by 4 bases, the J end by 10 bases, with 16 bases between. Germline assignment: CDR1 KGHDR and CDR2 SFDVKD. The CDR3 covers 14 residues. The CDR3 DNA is TGTGCCACCAGTGACCCCGTGGACAGCCATCCCCAGCATTTT. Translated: CATSDPVDSHPQHF.

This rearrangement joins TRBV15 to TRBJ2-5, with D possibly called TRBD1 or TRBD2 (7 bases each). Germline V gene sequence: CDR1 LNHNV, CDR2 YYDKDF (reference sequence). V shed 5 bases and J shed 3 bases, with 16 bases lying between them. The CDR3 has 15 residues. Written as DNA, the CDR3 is TGTGCCACCAGCCGAAAAGCAGGGGGGGAAGAGACCCAGTACTTC. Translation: CATSRKAGGEETQYF. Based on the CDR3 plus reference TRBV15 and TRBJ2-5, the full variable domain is DAMVIQNPRYQVTQFGKPVTLSCSQTLNHNVMYWYQQKSSQAPKLLFHYYDKDFNNEADTPDNFQSRRPNTSFCFLDIRSPGLGDTAMYLCATSRKAGGEETQYFGPGTRLLVL.

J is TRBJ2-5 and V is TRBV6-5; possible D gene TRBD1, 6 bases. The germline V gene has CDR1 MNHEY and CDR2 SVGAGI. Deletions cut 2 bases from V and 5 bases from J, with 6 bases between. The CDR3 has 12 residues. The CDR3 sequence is CASSYTGETQYF. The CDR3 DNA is TGTGCCAGCAGTTACACAGGGGAGACCCAGTACTTC.

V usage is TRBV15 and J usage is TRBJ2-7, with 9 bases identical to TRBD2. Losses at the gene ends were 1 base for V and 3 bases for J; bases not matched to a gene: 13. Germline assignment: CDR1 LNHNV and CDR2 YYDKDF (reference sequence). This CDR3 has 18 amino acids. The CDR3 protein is CATSRGWGGGVGIYEQYF. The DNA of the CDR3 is TGTGCCACCAGCAGAGGATGGGGCGGGGGGGTCGGAATCTACGAGCAGTACTTC.

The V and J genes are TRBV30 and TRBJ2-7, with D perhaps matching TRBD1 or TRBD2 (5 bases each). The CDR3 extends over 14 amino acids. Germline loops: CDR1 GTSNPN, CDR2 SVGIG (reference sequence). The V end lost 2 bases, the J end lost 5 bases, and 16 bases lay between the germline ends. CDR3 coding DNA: TGTGCCTGGAGTCCGGGGACCGCTTTGGACGAGCAGTACTTC. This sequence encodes CAWSPGTALDEQYF.

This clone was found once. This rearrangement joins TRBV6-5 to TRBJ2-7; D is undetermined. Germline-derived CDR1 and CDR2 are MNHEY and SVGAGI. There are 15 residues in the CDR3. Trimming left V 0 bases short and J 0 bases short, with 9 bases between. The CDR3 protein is CASSYSSQRSYEQYF. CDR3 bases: TGTGCCAGCAGTTACTCGTCACAGCGCTCCTACGAGCAGTACTTC.